This T cell receptor beta chain was documented in a study of sequential checkpoint blockade in melanoma (dated by TCRdb to the late 2010s). For context, the study as a whole: Patients were randomized 1:1 to first-line nivolumab followed by ipilimumab (arm A) or ipilimumab followed by nivolumab (arm B). Both trial sequences were followed by maintenance nivolumab.

On this clone: Its antigen remains undetermined. Nothing much larger sits one base from this clone, and base qualities are not available.

TCRbeta CDR3 regions were immunosequenced from genomic DNA with the immunoSEQ Assay. Before high-throughput sequencing, the genomic DNA was amplified using bias-controlled multiplex PCR. Under the source paper's analysis protocol: To quantify the absolute abundance of each unique TCRbeta CDR3 region, the sequences were collapsed and filtered. Clonality was defined as 1 minus Pielou's evenness and was calculated using productive rearrangements only. Clones with significantly greater frequencies in on-treatment versus baseline samples were identified using a previously published method. Sourced from immuneACCESS, this table was stored by TCRdb with only in-frame sequences that have V and J called. A share of the clones is absent; for the studies checked, an unresolved V gene accounts for under half, and the remainder has no known explanation. V, J and clone size were drawn from that table, and D and trimming were deduced from the DNA. The sample has approximately 28,000 clones on record, 75% to 85% of them singletons. The leading ten clones occupy about 15% of the sample.

The treatment or condition tag for this specimen amounts to: randomized to nivolumab then ipilimumab (arm A) or the reverse (arm B). No trial patient had received prior DNA-damaging chemotherapy. A FACS Aria II flow cytometer was used to sort live CD3+CD8+ cells that were negative for CD19 and CD56 from thawed PBMCs. CheckMate 064, a randomized, open-label phase II trial of sequential checkpoint blockade, was the source of the samples, all of which came from patients with melanoma. Peripheral blood mononuclear cells were obtained through leukapheresis, purified using Ficoll-Paque, and frozen in human serum containing roughly 10% DMSO. Purity of sorted blood CD3+CD8+ cells was verified at >95% immediately after sorting, followed by DNA extraction. The CDR3, from cysteine to phenylalanine, totals 12 residues. The read is trimmed to its CDR3 DNA, 36 bases read in frame from base 1. The germline V gene encodes CDR1 SEHNR and CDR2 FQNEAQ (reference sequence).

Points the paper makes about the study in general: The model for predicting response that combines TCR metrics with mutation burden needs to be validated in larger, independent patient cohorts.

Recombination linked TRBV7-9 to TRBJ2-5; no D gene is confidently identified. TRBJ2-7 explains the end of the DNA better; the J call may be wrong. The clonotype comes from a human donor with melanoma. Here the sequenced sample was CD8+ T cells sorted from blood (inferred from file names), taken from a patient given nivolumab and ipilimumab in sequence. The CDR3 is CASSALSYEQYF. The DNA is TGTGCCAGCAGCGCATTGTCCTACGAGCAGTACTTC.